Listed below are T cell receptor beta chains from one sample, sequenced in a study of blood T cell repertoires in COVID-19. Clones were read by immunoSEQ multiplex PCR, and TCRdb kept only the in-frame ones, dropping some. The data hold roughly 280,000 clones, with 86% observed a single time. Specimen: peripheral blood. The receptors stem from a man aged 40-55 years with active or convalescent COVID-19. Both conserved end residues are part of each CDR3. D genes are given only for firm matches. Part of the rows lack a size; the others show once, few, many or a class for expanded clones.

13	.	.	TRBV6-2/TRBV6-3	TRBJ1-1	CASSYGGATEAFF	TGTGCCAGCAGTTACGGGGGCGCCACTGAAGCTTTCTTT
18	TRBD1	.	TRBV28	TRBJ1-2	CASSSPWTGGFSNYGYTF	TGTGCCAGCAGTTCGCCTTGGACAGGGGGATTTTCTAACTATGGCTACACCTTC
12	TRBD1	.	TRBV9	TRBJ1-3	CASSAQGNTIYF	TGTGCCAGCAGCGCACAGGGGAACACCATATATTTT
17	TRBD1	.	TRBV28	TRBJ1-6	CASSLDTGQQNNSPLHF	TGTGCCAGCAGTTTAGACACGGGACAGCAAAATAATTCACCCCTCCACTTT
16	TRBD1	.	TRBV10-3	TRBJ1-2	CAISESWGTGNYGYTF	TGTGCCATCAGTGAGTCCTGGGGGACAGGGAACTATGGCTACACCTTC
13	TRBD1	.	TRBV28	TRBJ1-2	CASGKQGNYGYTF	TGTGCCAGCGGGAAACAGGGGAACTATGGCTACACCTTC
14	TRBD1	.	TRBV7-9	TRBJ1-4	CASSLGQGGEKLFF	TGTGCCAGCAGCTTAGGGCAGGGGGGTGAAAAACTGTTTTTT
13	TRBD1	.	TRBV2	TRBJ1-3	CASVTGAGNTIYF	TGTGCCAGCGTCACAGGGGCTGGAAACACCATATATTTT
13	.	.	TRBV6-5	TRBJ1-1	CASSRGANTEAFF	TGTGCCAGCAGTCGAGGAGCGAACACTGAAGCTTTCTTT
15	TRBD1	.	TRBV24-1	TRBJ1-4	CATSDSGQGSEKLFF	TGTGCCACCAGTGATTCGGGACAGGGGAGTGAAAAACTGTTTTTT
15	.	.	TRBV5-1	TRBJ2-7	CASSQTGDTFYEQYF	TGCGCCAGCAGCCAGACCGGGGACACCTTCTACGAGCAGTACTTC
16	TRBD1	.	TRBV5-4	TRBJ1-1	CASRSGTVKSNTEAFF	TGTGCCAGCAGGTCCGGGACAGTCAAATCGAACACTGAAGCTTTCTTT
14	.	.	TRBV6-5	TRBJ2-2	CASSKYRGTGELFF	TGTGCCAGCAGTAAATACCGGGGGACCGGGGAGCTGTTTTTT
15	.	.	TRBV5-4	TRBJ2-2	CASSLETTNTGELFF	TGTGCCAGCAGCTTAGAGACTACGAACACCGGGGAGCTGTTTTTT
15	TRBD1	.	TRBV4-1	TRBJ2-7	CASSRQGQGGYEQYF	TGCGCCAGCAGTCGGCAGGGACAGGGAGGCTACGAGCAGTACTTC
15	TRBD2	once	TRBV9	TRBJ2-5	CASSAGGAPSETQYF	TGTGCCAGCAGCGCCGGGGGGGCGCCGTCTGAGACCCAGTACTTC
11	.	.	TRBV7-9	TRBJ1-2	CASSAYQGFSF	TGTGCCAGCAGCGCATATCAGGGGTTTTCCTTC
13	TRBD2	.	TRBV30	TRBJ2-1	CAWSRLAGVEQFF	TGTGCCTGGAGTCGTCTAGCGGGGGTTGAGCAGTTCTTC
17	TRBD2	.	TRBV7-9	TRBJ2-1	CASSLRSSGRGPGEQFF	TGTGCCAGCAGCTTAAGGAGTAGCGGGAGGGGTCCGGGTGAGCAGTTCTTC
14	TRBD2	.	TRBV14	TRBJ2-1	CASSHPSGRQEQFF	TGTGCCAGCAGCCATCCTAGCGGGAGACAAGAGCAGTTCTTC
14	TRBD1	.	TRBV7-2	TRBJ1-1	CASSARQGSTEAFF	TGTGCCAGCAGCGCGCGACAGGGCAGCACTGAAGCTTTCTTT
16	TRBD1	.	TRBV9	TRBJ1-1	CASSVDSWTGGLGAFF	TGTGCCAGCAGCGTAGATTCCTGGACAGGCGGACTTGGGGCTTTCTTT
14	TRBD1	.	TRBV19	TRBJ2-7	CASNPPGQAYEQYF	TGTGCCAGTAACCCGCCGGGACAGGCCTACGAGCAGTACTTC
14	TRBD1	.	TRBV30	TRBJ1-6	CAWRADRGSSPLHF	TGTGCCTGGAGGGCCGACAGGGGAAGTTCACCCCTCCACTTT
17	.	.	TRBV27	TRBJ1-1	CASSRRGGPYMNTEAFF	TGTGCCAGCAGTCGCAGGGGCGGCCCATACATGAACACTGAAGCTTTCTTT
15	TRBD1	.	TRBV6-5	TRBJ1-1	CASSDMTTGHTEAFF	TGTGCCAGCAGCGACATGACGACAGGGCACACTGAAGCTTTCTTT
15	TRBD1	.	TRBV5-1	TRBJ2-5	CASSKDRVGWETQYF	TGCGCCAGCAGCAAGGACAGGGTCGGTTGGGAGACCCAGTACTTC
13	TRBD1	few	TRBV6-4	TRBJ1-5	CASSQGANQPQHF	TGTGCCAGCAGTCAGGGGGCCAATCAGCCCCAGCATTTT
15	TRBD1	.	TRBV19	TRBJ1-2	CASSRDPGQFYGYTF	TGTGCCAGTAGTAGGGACCCGGGACAGTTCTATGGCTACACCTTC
12	.	.	TRBV24-1	TRBJ1-2	CATNYEVYGYTF	TGTGCCACCAACTACGAAGTCTATGGCTACACCTTC
12	.	.	TRBV12-3/TRBV12-4	TRBJ2-2	CASSQNTGELFF	TGTGCCAGCAGTCAAAACACCGGGGAGCTGTTTTTT
16	.	.	TRBV27	TRBJ2-7	CASRGQTNSLPYEQYF	TGTGCCAGCAGGGGGCAGACCAACTCCCTTCCCTACGAGCAGTACTTC
15	TRBD1	.	TRBV9	TRBJ2-2	CATSQGTGITGELFF	TGTGCCACCAGCCAAGGGACAGGGATCACCGGGGAGCTGTTTTTT
23	TRBD2	.	TRBV4-2	TRBJ2-3	CASSPPGHTSGRLRGTSTDTQYF	TGTGCCAGCAGCCCCCCCGGGCACACTAGCGGGAGACTAAGGGGGACAAGCACAGATACGCAGTATTTT
12	.	.	TRBV11-3	TRBJ1-1	CASSLKEGGAFF	TGTGCCAGCAGCTTAAAGGAGGGTGGAGCTTTCTTT
15	.	.	TRBV5-4	TRBJ2-3	CASRVYGTNPDTQYF	TGTGCCAGCAGGGTTTACGGGACAAATCCAGATACGCAGTATTTT
12	.	.	TRBV7-2	TRBJ2-3	CASSSRPYTQYF	TGTGCCAGCAGCTCCAGGCCGTATACGCAGTATTTT
14	TRBD1	.	TRBV11-3	TRBJ1-2	CASSFGTGAVRYTF	TGTGCCAGCAGCTTCGGGACAGGCGCGGTGCGCTACACCTTC
14	TRBD1	once	TRBV28	TRBJ2-7	CASSFDRGKDEQYF	TGTGCCAGCAGTTTTGACAGGGGGAAAGACGAGCAGTACTTC
15	TRBD2	.	TRBV6-5	TRBJ2-5	CASGSGSSGQETQYF	TGTGCCAGCGGGAGCGGGAGTTCGGGACAAGAGACCCAGTACTTC
15	.	.	TRBV3-1/TRBV3-2	TRBJ1-6	CASSQGGSYNSPLHF	TGTGCCAGCAGCCAGGGGGGATCCTATAATTCACCCCTCCACTTT
17	.	once	TRBV3-1/TRBV3-2	TRBJ1-3	CASSPRDSVLGGNTIYF	TGTGCCAGCAGCCCCCGGGACTCGGTCTTAGGTGGAAACACCATATATTTT
16	.	.	TRBV4-1	TRBJ1-2	CASSQDLSPRNYGYTF	TGCGCCAGCAGCCAAGATTTATCCCCCCGGAACTATGGCTACACCTTC
16	.	.	TRBV5-6	TRBJ1-6	CASNTATGYYNSPLHF	TGTGCCAGCAACACAGCCACAGGGTACTATAATTCACCCCTCCACTTT
16	TRBD1	.	TRBV5-5	TRBJ2-2	CASSFTGTGATGELFF	TGTGCCAGCAGCTTTACCGGGACAGGGGCCACCGGGGAGCTGTTTTTT
12	.	.	TRBV12-3/TRBV12-4	TRBJ1-2	CASSSGVSSYTF	TGTGCCAGCAGTTCAGGTGTGAGTAGCTACACCTTC
15	TRBD1	.	TRBV6-5	TRBJ1-6	CASSPGDRYNSPLHF	TGTGCCAGCAGTCCCGGGGACAGGTATAATTCACCCCTCCACTTT
13	TRBD2	.	TRBV30	TRBJ2-1	CAWSRTWGGEQFF	TGTGCCTGGAGCCGCACATGGGGGGGTGAGCAGTTCTTC
13	.	once	TRBV7-2	TRBJ2-7	CASSLAISYEQYF	TGTGCCAGCAGCTTAGCTATTTCCTACGAGCAGTACTTC
16	TRBD1	.	TRBV15	TRBJ2-1	CATSREKGAAYNEQFF	TGTGCCACCAGCAGAGAAAAGGGGGCGGCCTACAATGAGCAGTTCTTC
13	.	few	TRBV11-3	TRBJ1-5	CASSSKGDQPQHF	TGTGCCAGCAGCTCGAAGGGGGACCAGCCCCAGCATTTT
14	.	.	TRBV3-1/TRBV3-2	TRBJ2-2	CASSQDGATGELFF	TGTGCCAGCAGCCAAGATGGGGCTACCGGGGAGCTGTTTTTT
14	TRBD2	.	TRBV10-2	TRBJ2-3	CASLAAGGRDTQYF	TGCGCCAGCCTAGCAGCGGGGGGACGGGATACGCAGTATTTT
16	TRBD1	.	TRBV5-4	TRBJ1-1	CASSQGGRQVNTEAFF	TGTGCCAGCAGCCAAGGGGGCAGGCAGGTGAACACTGAAGCTTTCTTT
14	.	.	TRBV27	TRBJ2-1	CASYPPGTFNEQFF	TGTGCCAGCTACCCGCCCGGGACATTCAATGAGCAGTTCTTC
14	.	.	TRBV11-2	TRBJ2-7	CASSLDRRSYEQYF	TGTGCCAGCAGCTTAGATCGGAGGTCCTACGAGCAGTACTTC
16	.	.	TRBV30	TRBJ2-1	CAWSVYEAAVDGEQFF	TGTGCCTGGAGTGTATACGAGGCAGCGGTTGACGGTGAGCAGTTCTTC
16	.	once	TRBV7-9	TRBJ2-3	CASSPEASISTDTQYF	TGTGCCAGCAGCCCCGAGGCCTCGATAAGCACAGATACGCAGTATTTT
14	TRBD2	.	TRBV12-5	TRBJ2-5	CASGKREAQETQYF	TGTGCTAGTGGAAAGCGGGAGGCGCAAGAGACCCAGTACTTC